This paragraph covers one T cell receptor beta chain sequence. This sample stems from a study of blood T cell repertoires in COVID-19. Only in-frame clones appear in the TCRdb table, and some are missing; sequencing was by immunoSEQ multiplex PCR. The sample lists some 350,000 clones; over 75% were seen once. The cohort comprised adults aged about 18 to 100 years residing in approximately 25 US areas. Two negative PCRs, clearance, or symptom resolution were required of recovered Cohort 3 donors. Germline assignment: CDR1 SGHAT and CDR2 FQNNGV. The ends lost 5 bases at V and 2 bases at J; junction bases unmatched: 5. The CDR3 spans 16 residues.

J is TRBJ2-5 and V is TRBV11-2; 13 bases are a match to TRBD2. Sequenced sample: PBMCs or T cells enriched from blood (not recorded which). The source of this sequence is a woman aged 25 to 39 who had recovered from COVID-19. The CDR3 DNA follows: TGTGCCAGCAGCCCGGGGACTAGCGGGGTTCAAGAGACCCAGTACTTC. It specifies CASSPGTSGVQETQYF.